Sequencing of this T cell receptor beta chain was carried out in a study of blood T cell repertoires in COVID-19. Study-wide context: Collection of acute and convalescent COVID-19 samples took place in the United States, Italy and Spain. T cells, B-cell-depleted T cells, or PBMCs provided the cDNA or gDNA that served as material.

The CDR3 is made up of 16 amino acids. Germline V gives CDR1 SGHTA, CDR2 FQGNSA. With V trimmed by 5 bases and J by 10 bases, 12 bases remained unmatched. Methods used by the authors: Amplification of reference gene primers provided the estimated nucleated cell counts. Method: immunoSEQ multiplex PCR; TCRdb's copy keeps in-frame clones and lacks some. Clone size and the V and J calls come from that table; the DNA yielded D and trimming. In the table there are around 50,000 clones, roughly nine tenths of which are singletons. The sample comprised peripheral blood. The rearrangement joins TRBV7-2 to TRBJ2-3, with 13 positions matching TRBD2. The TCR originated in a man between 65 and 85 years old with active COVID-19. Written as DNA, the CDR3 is TGTGCCAGCAGCCCCCGCCCGACTAGCGGGGGGTGGGCGCAGTATTTT. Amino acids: CASSPRPTSGGWAQYF.